The 13 T cell receptor beta chains below all came from one sample that was sequenced in a study of blood T cell repertoires in COVID-19. TCRdb's copy holds only in-frame clones and misses some; the assay was immunoSEQ multiplex PCR. The sample has 25,000 to 35,000 clones; about 90% are singletons. Sequencing was done on a sample of peripheral blood. The receptors were sampled from a man in his sixties with active COVID-19.

The V and J genes are TRBV6-5 and TRBJ1-5, with unresolved D. Germline lookup yields CDR1 MNHEY and CDR2 SVGAGI. V lost 10 bases, J lost 0 bases, and 13 bases lay in between. This CDR3 is built from 14 residues. CDR3 residues: CATLAIYSNQPQHF. For the CDR3, the DNA is TGTGCCACCTTGGCCATTTATAGCAATCAGCCCCAGCATTTT.

This chain connects TRBV28 to TRBJ2-7; D may be TRBD2 (6 bases). Trimming shortened V by 8 bases and J by 0 bases, and 11 bases separated the two germline ends. Germline CDR1 is MDHEN and CDR2 is SYDVKM. The CDR3 covers 13 residues. The CDR3 sequence: CASAEGSSYEQYF. CDR3 bases: TGTGCCAGCGCGGAGGGGAGCTCCTACGAGCAGTACTTC.

V is TRBV3-1 (or the pseudogene TRBV3-2) and J is TRBJ1-1; 7 bases agree with TRBD1. With 6 bases clipped from V and 1 base from J, the junction kept 5 bases outside the gene matches. Germline loops: CDR1 LGHDT, CDR2 YNNKEL (reference sequence). The CDR3 consists of 14 residues. The CDR3 spells CASRPGQQNTEAFF. The CDR3 DNA is TGTGCCAGCAGGCCGGGACAGCAGAACACTGAAGCTTTCTTT.

V gene TRBV5-8 combines with J gene TRBJ2-7; 7 bases agree with TRBD1. J gave up 4 bases and V 3 bases, and 4 bases lay outside the gene matches. This CDR3 region has 13 residues. CDR1 and CDR2 from the germline V gene are SGHTS and YDEGEE. The CDR3 DNA sequence: TGTGCCAGCAGCTGGGACAGATCTTACGAGCAGTACTTC. Encoded protein: CASSWDRSYEQYF.

J is TRBJ2-7 and V is TRBV3-1 (or the pseudogene TRBV3-2); no definite D call. Between the trimmed V and J ends, which lost 5 bases and 0 bases, there was a span of 11 bases. This CDR3 is 14 amino acids long. CDR1 LGHDT and CDR2 YNNKEL come from the germline V gene (reference sequence). The CDR3: CASSERQRSYEQYF. DNA of the CDR3: TGTGCCAGCAGCGAACGACAACGCTCCTACGAGCAGTACTTC.

This clone has a single count. The rearrangement links TRBV28 to TRBJ1-5, with TRBD1 as a possible D gene (6 bases). This CDR3 has 17 amino acids. V was clipped by 1 base and J by 0 bases, with 13 bases between them. Germline V gives CDR1 MDHEN, CDR2 SYDVKM. The CDR3 region has the DNA TGTGCCAGCAGTTTATTCCCCGGACAGTATAGCAATCAGCCCCAGCATTTT. Protein: CASSLFPGQYSNQPQHF.

The chain joins TRBV7-9 to TRBJ2-3; 10 positions agree with TRBD2. The CDR3 spans 15 residues. After removal of 2 bases from V and 4 bases from J, the junction contained 3 bases not matched to a gene. The germline V gene has CDR1 SEHNR and CDR2 FQNEAQ (reference sequence). CDR3 loop: CASSLKRGGADTQYF. The CDR3 DNA is TGTGCCAGCAGCTTAAAGCGGGGGGGCGCAGATACGCAGTATTTT.

The gene calls are TRBV4-1 and TRBJ2-3, with D unresolved. This CDR3 is 16 amino acids long. Germline loops: CDR1 MGHRA, CDR2 YSYEKL. V was shortened by 0 bases and J by 1 base, with 11 bases between the two germline ends. CDR3 in amino acids: CASSQDRAPRTDTQYF. CDR3 nucleotide sequence: TGCGCCAGCAGCCAAGACAGAGCGCCCCGCACAGATACGCAGTATTTT.

This rearrangement joins TRBV5-6 to TRBJ2-3; D remains ambiguous. CDR1 and CDR2 from the germline V gene are SGHDT and YYEEEE. This CDR3 region has 14 residues. V was cut by 0 bases and J by 10 bases, with 15 bases left in between. CDR3 residues: CASSLAGLDAAQYF. As DNA, the CDR3 is TGTGCCAGCAGCTTGGCCGGCCTAGACGCTGCGCAGTATTTT.

The chain combines TRBV5-1 with TRBJ2-7, with TRBD1 matching 12 bases. The J segment lost 6 bases and the V segment lost 4 bases, leaving 11 bases of the junction unmatched. The CDR3 totals 16 residues. Looked up from germline, CDR1 is SGHRS and CDR2 is YFSETQ. CDR3 nucleotides: TGCGCCAGCAGCCCGGATCTACGGGACAGGGGGCTCGAGCAGTACTTC. It translates to CASSPDLRDRGLEQYF.

The rearrangement links TRBV5-1 to TRBJ1-1; D might be TRBD1 (6 bases). Germline V gives CDR1 SGHRS, CDR2 YFSETQ. The V and J ends lost 3 bases and 0 bases respectively, with 9 bases between them. This CDR3 has 14 amino acids. The CDR3 bases are TGCGCCAGCAGCTCACAGGGTTTGAACACTGAAGCTTTCTTT. It yields the protein CASSSQGLNTEAFF.

The chain is built from TRBV30 and TRBJ1-2; the D gene is possibly TRBD1 (5 bases). V shed 2 bases and J shed 3 bases, with 16 bases lying between them. CDR3 length: 15 amino acids. Germline values: CDR1 GTSNPN, CDR2 SVGIG (reference sequence). The CDR3 DNA reads as TGTGCCTGGAGTTGGGGCAGGTGGGGGGACTATGGCTACACCTTC. Translating gives CAWSWGRWGDYGYTF.

This clone was detected only a few times. The DNA is omitted, as the CDR3 cannot be located on it reliably, and the CDR3 follows TCRdb's listing. The V and J genes are TRBV6-6 and TRBJ1-2; TRBD1, the D gene given by the table, was not confirmed from the DNA. Per the germline V gene, CDR1 is MNHNY and CDR2 is SVGAGI (reference sequence). 14 amino acids form the CDR3, both terminal residues included. CDR3 region: CASSSSTGEDGYTF.